The text below deals with one T cell receptor beta chain. The record originates from a study of blood T cell repertoires in COVID-19. Turning to the study itself: Specimens from acute and convalescent COVID-19 originated in the United States, Italy and Spain.

Germline V gene sequence: CDR1 LGHNA, CDR2 YNFKEQ. The length of the CDR3 is 14 residues. Trimming removed 4 bases from V and 7 bases from J; junction bases left unmatched: 6. Data came from immunoSEQ multiplex PCR; TCRdb stores just in-frame clones and leaves some out. Of around 31,000 clones listed, about 88% are singletons. The rearrangement links TRBV4-2 to TRBJ1-4; 7 nucleotides align to TRBD1. Sequenced material: peripheral blood. The clonotype comes from a man older than 75 with acute or convalescent COVID-19. CDR3 protein: CASSRGQWTEKLFF. The CDR3 DNA follows: TGTGCCAGCAGCCGGGGACAGTGGACTGAAAAACTGTTTTTT.